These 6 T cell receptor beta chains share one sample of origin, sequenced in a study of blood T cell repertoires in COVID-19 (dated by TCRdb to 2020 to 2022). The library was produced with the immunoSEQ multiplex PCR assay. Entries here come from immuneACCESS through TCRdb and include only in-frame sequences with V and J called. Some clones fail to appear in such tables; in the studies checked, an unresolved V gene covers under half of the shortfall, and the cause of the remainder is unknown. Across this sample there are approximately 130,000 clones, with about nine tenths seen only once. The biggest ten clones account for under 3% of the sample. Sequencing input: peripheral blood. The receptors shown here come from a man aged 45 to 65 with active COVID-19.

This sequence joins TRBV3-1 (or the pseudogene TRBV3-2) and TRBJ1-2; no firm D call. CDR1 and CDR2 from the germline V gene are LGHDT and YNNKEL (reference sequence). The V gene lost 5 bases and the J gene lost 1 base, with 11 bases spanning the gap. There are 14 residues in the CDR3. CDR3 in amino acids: CASSVRSLNYGYTF. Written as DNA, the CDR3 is TGTGCCAGCAGCGTCCGAAGCCTTAACTATGGCTACACCTTC.

Here the CDR3 DNA reads TGTGCCAGCAGTTCTCTCGGGACAGGGGACACTGAAGCTTTCTTT. It is translated as CASSSLGTGDTEAFF. The chain carries TRBV6-5 and TRBJ1-1, with TRBD1 matching over 10 bases. Germline CDR1 is MNHEY and CDR2 is SVGAGI. The CDR3 is 15 residues long. V trimming: 4 bases; J trimming: 3 bases; junction bases outside the gene matches: 5.

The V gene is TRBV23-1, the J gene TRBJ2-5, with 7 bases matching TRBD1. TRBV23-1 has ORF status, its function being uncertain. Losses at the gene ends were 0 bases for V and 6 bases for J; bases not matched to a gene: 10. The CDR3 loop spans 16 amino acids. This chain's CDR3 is CASSQSGRQGRKTQYF. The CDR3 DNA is TGCGCCAGCAGTCAATCAGGCCGACAGGGCCGCAAGACCCAGTACTTC.

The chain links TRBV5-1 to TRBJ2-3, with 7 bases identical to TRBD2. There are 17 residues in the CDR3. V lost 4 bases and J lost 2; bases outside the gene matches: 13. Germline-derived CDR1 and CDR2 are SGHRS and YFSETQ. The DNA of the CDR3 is TGCGCCAGCAGCAGGGGAGGGCTAGCCCGGGCCACAGATACGCAGTATTTT. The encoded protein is CASSRGGLARATDTQYF.

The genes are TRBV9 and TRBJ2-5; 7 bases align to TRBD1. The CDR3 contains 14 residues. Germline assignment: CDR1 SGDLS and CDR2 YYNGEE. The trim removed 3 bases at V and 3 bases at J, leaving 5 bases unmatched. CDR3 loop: CASSAQGIKETQYF. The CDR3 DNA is TGTGCCAGCAGCGCACAGGGGATTAAAGAGACCCAGTACTTC. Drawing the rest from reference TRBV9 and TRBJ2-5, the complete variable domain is DSGVTQTPKHLITATGQRVTLRCSPRSGDLSVYWYQQSLDQGLQFLIQYYNGEERAKGNILERFSAQQFPDLHSELNLSSLELGDSALYFCASSAQGIKETQYFGPGTRLLVL.

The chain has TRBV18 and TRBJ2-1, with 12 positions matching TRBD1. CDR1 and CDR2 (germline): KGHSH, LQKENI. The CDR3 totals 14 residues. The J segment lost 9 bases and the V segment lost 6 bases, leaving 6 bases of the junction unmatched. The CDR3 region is CASSVGQGAREQFF. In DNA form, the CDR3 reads TGTGCCAGCTCGGTGGGACAGGGGGCGCGTGAGCAGTTCTTC.